Listed below are T cell receptor beta chains from one sample, sequenced in a study of cytomegalovirus exposure and HLA in healthy donors. Sequencing used immunoSEQ multiplex PCR; TCRdb keeps in-frame clones, though not all of them. This table holds some 150,000 clones, around nine tenths found once. Sequencing used PBMCs. These receptors all come from a woman aged 25 to 39 in good health and CMV-seronegative. CDR3s include the opening cysteine and the closing phenylalanine or tryptophan.

>TRBV5-4|TRBJ2-1
CASSSRLDLRDEQFF
>TRBV20-1|TRBJ1-3
CSAGGATHF
>TRBV28|TRBJ1-1
CASSITGGPEAFF
>TRBV7-2|TRBJ2-3
CAGSLQRGGSSTDTQYF
>TRBV10-3|TRBJ1-2
CAISEGQQYGYTF
>TRBV9|TRBJ1-3
CASSVGVAGNTIYF
>TRBV7-2|TRBJ2-7
CASSSRQGSYEQYF
>TRBV7-9|TRBJ1-2
CASSEGQGNYGYTF
>TRBV5-4|TRBJ1-2
CASSLWPDYTF
>TRBV30|TRBJ1-2
CALTRDRGYGYTF
>TRBV29-1|TRBJ2-7
CSVRGTSYEQYF
>TRBV27|TRBJ2-2
CASSYLYSGGELFF
>TRBV11-2|TRBJ2-2
CASSPNPGQDTGELFF
>TRBV25-1|TRBJ2-3
CASSAVSGGGTDTQYF
>TRBV5-4|TRBJ2-1
CASSRGTSQNNEQFF